A single T cell receptor (beta chain) is shown here with its context. Germline V lookup: CDR1 SGDLS, CDR2 YYNGEE. This CDR3 is built from 17 residues. V was clipped by 0 bases and J by 1 base; unmatched bases: 5. Here immunoSEQ multiplex PCR was the method, and the copy in TCRdb shows in-frame clones only, minus some. The table shows 90,000 to 100,000 clones, with around three quarters occurring only once. These data belong to a study of glioma-infiltrating T cells after dendritic cell vaccination. Study overall: Autologous tumor lysate was loaded overnight onto monocyte-derived dendritic cells grown 7 to 8 days with IL-4 and GM-CSF.

PBMC were collected before vaccination, two weeks after the third vaccination, and at progression. V is TRBV9 and J is TRBJ1-3; 9 nucleotides match TRBD1. Sequenced here: blood, sampled before dendritic cell vaccination. The origin of this receptor is a human donor with glioblastoma. The CDR3 protein is CASSVGWGTGSGNTIYF. DNA for the CDR3: TGTGCCAGCAGCGTAGGGTGGGGGACAGGGTCTGGAAACACCATATATTTT.